This T cell receptor beta chain was captured in a study of Graves' ophthalmopathy and Graves' hyperthyroidism. RNA served as the template for amplifying TCR beta CDR3 regions. RT-PCR with HTBI primers came first, then second-round multiplex PCR. Using its own MiXCR run on the multiplex PCR reads, TCRdb lists one record per CDR3 protein. The data show approximately 160,000 distinct CDR3 sequences, around 40% seen once. This clonotype was observed many times. Germline values: CDR1 SGHAT, CDR2 FQNNGV. This CDR3 contains 13 residues. Trimming cost V 2 bases and J 4 bases, with 8 bases left between them. The TCR was taken from a man aged 30 to 39 with Graves' ophthalmopathy. Sample: peripheral blood. The chain combines TRBV11-2 with TRBJ2-5; tentatively, D is TRBD1 or TRBD2 (5 bases each). The CDR3 DNA is TGTGCCAGCAGCTTAACGGGGCTAGAGACCCAGTACTTC. Its protein product is CASSLTGLETQYF.